This T cell receptor beta chain appears in the sequencing data of a study of CD8 T cells in ankylosing spondylitis (dated by TCRdb to the late 2010s). About the full investigation: The study profiled T cell receptor beta repertoires in healthy donors and ankylosing spondylitis patients to find disease-linked TCR variants. The full study cohort was made up of approximately 24 ankylosing spondylitis patients and more than 90 healthy donors. Samples of peripheral blood were taken, and for ankylosing spondylitis patients, synovial fluid was collected as well. The research as a whole found: A TCR beta motif of several highly homologous amino acid variants appeared characteristic of blood from ankylosing spondylitis patients. Significant enrichment of the disease-linked clones was reported in matched synovial fluid samples from ankylosing spondylitis patients. A CD8+ phenotype was shown by the disease-linked clones, which were found at relatively low frequencies in peripheral blood. Some of the motif variants had been reported before in the synovial fluid and blood of reactive arthritis patients, a finding that suggests common disease-initiation mechanisms.

This clonotype was recorded many times. Its recognized antigen is unknown. Base qualities are not provided; no much larger clone lies one nucleotide away. The sequencer was an Illumina HiSeq 2500. Quantitative 5'-RACE with molecular barcodes was the method used to prepare the TCR beta libraries. In the original analysis: Disease-linked TCR variants were identified with a new computational method built on a probabilistic model of VDJ rearrangement. TCRdb took the public reads, trimmed them with fastp at Q25, ran MiXCR for clone calling and kept in-frame beta chains. Merged by CDR3 protein, the rows form single entries marked with the most common genes and DNA. These V and J calls derive from TCRdb rather than the authors' analysis. This sample is represented by 100,000 to 150,000 distinct CDR3 sequences; roughly an eighth of them were singletons. Around 3% of the sample rests with the top ten. The junction shows trimming of 6 bases on V and 5 bases on J, and the gene matches do not reach 7 bases of it. Its CDR3 holds 15 amino acids, cysteine through phenylalanine. The read is trimmed to its CDR3 DNA, 45 bases read in frame from base 1.

The TCR sequence derives from a female donor with ankylosing spondylitis or in good health (not recorded which). Sequencing was done on a sample of blood, either unsorted or a sorted T cell fraction (not recorded which). Recombination joined TRBV12-3 or TRBV12-4 with TRBJ2-2; the central 9 bases match TRBD2. The CDR3 here reads CASRMAGGRTGELFF. The DNA sequence is as follows: TGTGCCAGCAGAATGGCGGGGGGGCGGACCGGGGAGCTGTTTTTT.